Below, 8 T cell receptor beta chains from the same sample are listed, as sequenced in a study of blood T cell repertoires in COVID-19. Profiled with immunoSEQ multiplex PCR; TCRdb holds only in-frame clones, not every one. The sample holds fewer than 200,000 clones; almost 85% are singletons and the top ten take 22%. The specimen was peripheral blood. The origin of the receptors is an elderly woman with acute or convalescent COVID-19.

The chain links TRBV19 to TRBJ1-2; the D gene is possibly TRBD1 (5 bases). Germline V CDR1 and CDR2: LNHDA, SQIVND (reference sequence). This CDR3 has 13 amino acids. Trimming removed 1 base at V and 5 bases at J, with 8 bases between. The chain's CDR3 is CASSIVQGYGYTF. DNA of the CDR3: TGTGCCAGTAGTATAGTTCAGGGATATGGCTACACCTTC.

This rearrangement joins TRBV10-2 to TRBJ1-5, with 7 nucleotides matching TRBD1. Germline V gene data show CDR1 as WSHSY and CDR2 as SAAADI. With V trimmed by 7 bases and J by 3 bases, 9 bases remained unmatched. There are 15 residues in the CDR3. This CDR3 reads CASTPDRALNQPQHF. The CDR3 nucleotides read TGCGCCAGCACCCCTGACAGGGCCCTCAATCAGCCCCAGCATTTT.

The chain joins TRBV30 to TRBJ1-1; a weak D match, TRBD1 (6 bases). This CDR3 region has 15 residues. V dropped 2 bases and J dropped 1 base, with 14 bases sitting between them. CDR1 is GTSNPN, CDR2 SVGIG, per germline (reference sequence). DNA for the CDR3: TGTGCCTGGAGTAAAGGACAGATCTGGAACACTGAAGCTTTCTTT. This encodes CAWSKGQIWNTEAFF.

The CDR3: CASGRQGRAGELFF. CDR3 in DNA: TGTGCCAGCGGCCGACAGGGTCGGGCCGGGGAGCTGTTTTTT. The V and J genes are TRBV27 and TRBJ2-2, with 7 bases fitting TRBD1. From germline, CDR1 is MNHEY and CDR2 SMNVEV (reference sequence). CDR3 size: 14 residues. Trimming cost V 8 bases and J 6 bases; bases outside gene matches: 9.

The V and J genes are TRBV28 and TRBJ1-1; TRBD1 matches 10 bases. Per germline, CDR1 MDHEN and CDR2 SYDVKM. The trim removed 10 bases at V and 5 bases at J, leaving 13 bases unmatched. The CDR3 sequence is 15 residues long. CDR3: CATASYDRGRTEAFF. CDR3 in DNA: TGTGCCACCGCGTCCTACGACAGGGGGCGAACTGAAGCTTTCTTT.

This clone appeared a single time. The V gene is TRBV27, the J gene TRBJ1-5; D gene ambiguous. V was clipped by 5 bases and J by 2 bases, with 16 bases between them. The germline gives CDR1 MNHEY, CDR2 SMNVEV (reference sequence). The CDR3 loop spans 16 amino acids. The CDR3 DNA is TGTGCCAGCAGTCCCTCATTCGGGGTGGGCAATCAGCCCCAGCATTTT. Translated: CASSPSFGVGNQPQHF.

This chain connects TRBV5-1 to TRBJ2-3; 9 positions agree with TRBD2. CDR1 and CDR2 (germline): SGHRS, YFSETQ. The CDR3 totals 18 residues. J lost 1 base, V lost 5 bases, and 14 bases had no gene match. As DNA, the CDR3 is TGCGCCAGCAGTTCGACTAGCGGCGTACCCCTAGGCACAGATACGCAGTATTTT. Residues: CASSSTSGVPLGTDTQYF.

The chain recombines TRBV11-2 with TRBJ2-3; the D gene is possibly TRBD2 (6 bases). Germline CDR1 and CDR2: SGHAT and FQNNGV. The CDR3 is made up of 15 amino acids. V was pared by 1 base and J by 5 bases, with 13 bases between. CDR3 sequence (DNA): TGTGCCAGCAGCTTAGGGTTGGAGGGAGGAGATACGCAGTATTTT. Protein: CASSLGLEGGDTQYF. Full variable domain (rest looked up from reference TRBV11-2 and TRBJ2-3): EAGVAQSPRYKIIEKRQSVAFWCNPISGHATLYWYQQILGQGPKLLIQFQNNGVVDDSQLPKDRFSAERLKGVDSTLKIQPAKLEDSAVYLCASSLGLEGGDTQYFGPGTRLTVL.